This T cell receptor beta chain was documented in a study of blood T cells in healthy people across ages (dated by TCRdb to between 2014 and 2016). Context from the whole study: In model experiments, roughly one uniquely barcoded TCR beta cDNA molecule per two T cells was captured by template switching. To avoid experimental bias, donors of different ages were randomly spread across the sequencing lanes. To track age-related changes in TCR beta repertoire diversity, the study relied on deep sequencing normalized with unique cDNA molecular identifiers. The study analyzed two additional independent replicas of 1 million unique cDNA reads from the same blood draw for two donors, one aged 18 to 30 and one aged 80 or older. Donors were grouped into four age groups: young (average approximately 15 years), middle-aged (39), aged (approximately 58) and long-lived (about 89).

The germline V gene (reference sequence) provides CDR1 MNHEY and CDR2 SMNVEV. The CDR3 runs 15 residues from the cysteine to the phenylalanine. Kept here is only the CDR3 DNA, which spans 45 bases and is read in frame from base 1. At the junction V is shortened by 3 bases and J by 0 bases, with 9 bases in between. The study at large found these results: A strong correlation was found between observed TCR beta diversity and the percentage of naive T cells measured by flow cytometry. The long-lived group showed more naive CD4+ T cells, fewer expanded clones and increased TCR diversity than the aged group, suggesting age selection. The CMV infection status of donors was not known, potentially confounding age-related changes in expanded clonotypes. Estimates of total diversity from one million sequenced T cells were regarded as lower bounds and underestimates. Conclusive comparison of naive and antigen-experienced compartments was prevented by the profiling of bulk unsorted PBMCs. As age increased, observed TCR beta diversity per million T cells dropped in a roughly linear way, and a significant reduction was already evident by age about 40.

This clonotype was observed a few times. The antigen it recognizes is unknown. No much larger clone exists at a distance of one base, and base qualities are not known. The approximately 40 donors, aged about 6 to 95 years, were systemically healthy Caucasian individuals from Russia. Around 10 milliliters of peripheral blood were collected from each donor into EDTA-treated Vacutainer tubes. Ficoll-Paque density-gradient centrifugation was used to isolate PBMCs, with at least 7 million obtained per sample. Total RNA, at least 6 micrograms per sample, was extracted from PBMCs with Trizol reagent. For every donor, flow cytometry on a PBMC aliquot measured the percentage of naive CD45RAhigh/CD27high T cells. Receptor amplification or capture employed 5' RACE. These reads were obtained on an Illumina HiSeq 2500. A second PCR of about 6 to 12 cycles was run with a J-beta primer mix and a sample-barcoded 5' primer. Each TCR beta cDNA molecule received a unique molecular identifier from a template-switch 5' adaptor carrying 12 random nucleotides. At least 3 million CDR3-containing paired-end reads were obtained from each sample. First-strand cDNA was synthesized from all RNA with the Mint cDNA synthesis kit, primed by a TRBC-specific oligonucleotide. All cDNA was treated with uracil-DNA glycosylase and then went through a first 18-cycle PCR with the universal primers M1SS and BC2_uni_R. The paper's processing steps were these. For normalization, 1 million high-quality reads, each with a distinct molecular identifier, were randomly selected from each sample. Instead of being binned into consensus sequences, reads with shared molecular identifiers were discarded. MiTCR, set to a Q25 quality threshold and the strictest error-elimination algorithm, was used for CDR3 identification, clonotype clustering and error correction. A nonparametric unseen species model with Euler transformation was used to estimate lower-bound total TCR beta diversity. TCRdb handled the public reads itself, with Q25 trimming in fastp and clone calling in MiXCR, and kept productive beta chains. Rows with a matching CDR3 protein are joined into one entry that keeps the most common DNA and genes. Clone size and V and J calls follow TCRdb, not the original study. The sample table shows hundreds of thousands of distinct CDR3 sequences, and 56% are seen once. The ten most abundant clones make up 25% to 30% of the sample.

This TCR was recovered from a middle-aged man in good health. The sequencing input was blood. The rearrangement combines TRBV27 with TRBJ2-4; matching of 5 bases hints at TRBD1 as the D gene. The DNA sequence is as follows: TGTGCCAGCAGTTTCGGACAAACAGCCAAAAACATTCAGTACTTC. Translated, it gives CASSFGQTAKNIQYF.